This record covers a single T cell receptor (beta chain). Its antigen is not identified. The data are from a study of shared clonotypes between healthy human individuals. CD4+ cell separation produced CD45RA+ naive and CD45RA-negative memory subsets. The protocol was immunoSEQ multiplex PCR, while the TCRdb copy is restricted to in-frame clones and leaves out a portion. The table lists about 1 million clones, 75% to 80% of them singletons. Study observations and caveats: The study generally estimated greater richness for naive than memory subsets. Shared clonotypes across all four donors exceeded non-shared ones in generation probability.

The CDR3 contains 13 residues. V shed 4 bases and J shed 4 bases, with 8 bases lying between them. Germline V gene lookup returns CDR1 SNHLY and CDR2 FYNNEI. V gene TRBV2 combines with J gene TRBJ2-1; D not certain. This sequence was found in a man in his late teens or twenties in good health. Some clones in this sample may be carry-over from other donors' samples. Material: memory CD4+ T cells from PBMCs. The subset was: CD45RA-negative fraction. CDR3 loop: CASSVARYNEQFF. The DNA for the CDR3 is TGTGCCAGCAGTGTAGCCAGGTACAATGAGCAGTTCTTC.